The source of this T cell receptor beta chain is a study of cytomegalovirus exposure and HLA in healthy donors listed by TCRdb under 2017. With respect to the entire study: According to an earlier analysis of 587 of the donors, roughly 180 million T cells yielded some 110 million unique TCR beta sequences and more than 250 Gb of sequence data. A later analysis re-examined previously published TCR beta repertoires from around 670 donors and added high-resolution HLA genotyping to investigate patterns of TCR occurrence. The study aimed to test whether signatures of past pathogen exposure could be identified by cataloging public T cell receptors. To predict cytomegalovirus infection status, the study combined high-throughput TCR immunosequencing, statistical association of individual TCRs with disease status, and machine learning. Rather than using new phenotypic data, the later analysis identified candidate immune exposures from TCR beta sequences and from how often those sequences occurred across donors. Alongside the repertoire data, information on donor age, sex, ethnicity and CMV serostatus was compiled. Across approximately 400 genotyped donors of the cohort, an average of approximately 200,000 unique TCR beta nucleotide sequences per donor were sequenced, and around 19% of those sequences were non-productive. A later genetic analysis took genome-wide SNP genotypes for about three fifths of the roughly 670 donors and used that subset as a discovery cohort. Typing coverage varied by locus: roughly 629-640 donors for A, B, C, DRB1 and DQB1; approximately 500 for DQA1; more than 600 for DPA1; about 450 for DPB1. Every repertoire in the discovery cohort had been generated on one and the same sequencing platform. An earlier analysis of around 540 of the donors applied high-throughput TCR beta sequencing to assess whether each TCR beta V gene segment acted as functional or pseudogenic. In addition to the first cohort of roughly 700 subjects, a separate validation cohort of 120 different subjects was used. An early release covering around 630 HLA-typed donors comprised about 300 gigabases of sequencing data and 85 million to 100 million unique TCR sequences. Of the roughly 400 genotyped donors, 80% to 90% were placed in the genetic ancestry cluster associated with self-reported Caucasian donors. A few DR-DQ haplotypes were handled as single units for association and clustering because linkage in the cohort was strong. The T cell repertoires of 670 or so subjects were profiled by immunosequencing and related to cytomegalovirus serostatus. HLA typing covered class I and class II loci at four-digit resolution.

The paper's findings and limits, for the study overall: This cohort had only TCR beta chains sequenced, and the lack of alpha or paired-chain data limited which features could be detected. In a later analysis, HLA-associated TCR beta chains showed more clonal expansion and lower generation probabilities than non-associated chains that were equally common. In an earlier analysis of some 500 of the donors, most TCR beta V segments appeared in productive rearrangements about 90% or about 30% of the time, broadly matching IMGT annotations. The sequencing pipeline was judged likely to have produced a cluster of highly shared sequence variants as a technical artifact. Strong co-occurrence of HLA alleles, especially DR and DQ, made assigning TCR associations to individual alleles difficult. The presence/absence analyses assumed that sequencing depth was roughly uniform across donors, and that assumption may not be true. Correlated functional status among segregating V segments might be attributable to linkage disequilibrium, but an unknown experimental factor could not be ruled out. A further reported finding was that TCR beta sequences accurately predicted the HLA-A and HLA-B alleles for most subjects in the first cohort. The authors suggested that the approach could potentially be generalized to other disease states and immunological phenotypes. The earlier analysis of nearly 600 of the donors excluded approximately 15 rarely observed V segments, including chromosome 9 orphons, because counts were too low. An association between a missense DCLRE1C variant and V-gene and J-gene trimming of TCR beta chains was found in a later genetic analysis and replicated in an independent cohort. For the cohort, immune exposure information was limited to CMV serostatus. A few of the identified cytomegalovirus-associated TCR beta chains were confirmed in vitro to be specific for cytomegalovirus antigens. Cytomegalovirus status was reported to be diagnosed by the classifier with high specificity and sensitivity in both the original and validation cohorts. A total of fewer than 200 TCR beta chains were listed by the study as associated with cytomegalovirus. Some IMGT-functional V segments, including TRBV6-2 and TRBV6-3, could not be told apart with the 87-base-pair reads, so those segments were excluded. According to a later analysis, parvovirus B19, influenza, CMV and Epstein-Barr virus appeared linked to several top co-occurrence clusters. While some public TCRs were present in many individuals, most TCR sequences turned up only very rarely across donors. Specific HLA alleles were associated with roughly 17,000 TCR beta sequences at a false discovery rate of 0.05 in a later analysis. A later analysis found that most CMV-associated TCR beta chains appeared HLA-restricted, with HLA associations seemingly driven largely by CMV exposure. In a later genetic analysis, fewer N-insertions in productive TCRs were reported among donors in an Asian-associated ancestry cluster than the approximately 710-donor mean. According to a later analysis, TCR association rates differed among HLA loci, with DRB1 alleles showing the most associated TCRs and HLA-C alleles showing the fewest. HLA typing was unavailable for some donors at each locus, so association tests used only the typed subset.

Turning to this clone: Its specific antigen is unknown.

From its cysteine to its phenylalanine, the CDR3 spans 14 amino acids. The kept DNA is CDR3 alone, 42 bases in frame from the first base. V loses 5 bases at its end and J loses 8 bases; junction bases beyond the gene matches: 8. CDR1 and CDR2 (LGHNT, FRNRAP) derive from the germline V gene. In total, 666 healthy bone marrow donors made up the cohort. Cohort members were all nominally healthy when sampled, although unrecorded immune exposures were likely present. The donor tested CMV seropositive and was one of the 289 seropositive cohort members. A peripheral blood sample was provided by each donor, and peripheral blood mononuclear cells were used for TCR beta sequencing. Genomic DNA extraction from the blood cell samples was performed with the Qiagen DNeasy Blood Extraction Kit. Library preparation employed the immunoSEQ multiplex PCR assay. The multiplex PCR relied on a mix of 60 forward primers for TCR Vbeta segments and 13 reverse primers for TCR Jbeta segments. A multiplex PCR assay on genomic DNA amplified the CDR3 region of rearranged TCR beta genes. Amplified TCR beta libraries were sequenced as 87-base-pair reads on the Illumina HiSeq System. Under the source paper's analysis protocol: A later analysis counted about 80 million unique TCR beta chains across the approximately 700 repertoires, and around 12 million of these chains were shared by at least two donors. Raw reads were error-corrected and collapsed into unique sequences with a nearest-neighbor algorithm that merged closely related sequences to remove PCR and sequencing errors. CDR3 sequences were aligned to IMGT reference sequences to assign V, D and J gene segments. For a sequence to be retained, a match of at least six nucleotides was required to both a V gene segment and a J gene segment. Rearrangements were classified as productive when the CDR3 lacked stop codons and remained in frame with V and J, and all other rearrangements were classified as non-productive. CDR3 was defined by IMGT convention, running from the second conserved V-encoded cysteine to the conserved J-encoded phenylalanine. The earlier analysis of 550 to 650 of the donors excluded any sequence lacking an unambiguous match to a single V gene segment. An earlier analysis of 587 of the donors classified V segments as functional when productive rearrangements were above 56.7% and as segregating when the standard deviation between donors was above 5%. A statistical classification framework was developed to diagnose cytomegalovirus status using the catalog of TCR beta chain sequences. In a later analysis, TCR nucleotide sequences were compared against IMGT/GENE-DB human TR gene sequences so that V and J genes could be assigned. Using the TCRdist pipeline, a later analysis assigned CDR3 sequences along with most-parsimonious VDJ recombination scenarios. In a later analysis, each TCR beta chain was defined by its CDR3 amino acid sequence together with its V-gene family, and reads without a unique V-gene family were excluded. A later analysis removed 592 highly shared, low-generation-probability nucleotide sequences to deal with suspected cross-contamination and a sequencing artifact. A later analysis calculated a clonal expansion index for each public chain from normalized within-repertoire ranks of inferred template counts. A later analysis computed generation probabilities with a VDJ recombination model fitted to out-of-frame rearrangements, and checked the results against IGoR. Hypergeometric tests were used in a later analysis to score TCR-TCR, TCR-HLA and TCR-CMV co-occurrence, with a repertoire-size bias correction applied to the TCR pairs. In a later analysis, false discovery rates were estimated by permuting HLA or CMV assignments 20 times. In a later analysis, co-occurring TCRs were grouped with DBSCAN, and TCRdist sequence similarity was added when clustering was performed within HLA-allele-positive subsets. Co-occurrence clustering excluded repertoires with fewer than 30,000 or more than 120,000 public chains, plus five with anomalous nucleotide sharing. Sourced from immuneACCESS, this table was stored by TCRdb with only in-frame sequences that have V and J called. A share of the clones is absent; for the studies checked, an unresolved V gene accounts for under half, and the remainder has no known explanation. Clone size and V and J calls were adopted from that table, with D and trimming inferred from the DNA. The table of this sample itemizes some 150,000 clones. 0.7% to 1% of the sample is in the top ten clones.

The sample consisted of PBMCs. The clonotype comes from a woman under 30 in good health and CMV-seropositive. The rearranged chain carries TRBV12-5 and TRBJ2-1; 8 central nucleotides agree with TRBD2. The CDR3 reads CASGTGGPEDEQFF. The DNA sequence reads TGTGCTAGTGGTACGGGGGGGCCTGAGGATGAGCAGTTCTTC.